Listed below are T cell receptor beta chains from one sample, sequenced in a study of radiation and T cells in renal cell carcinoma. Data came from immunoSEQ multiplex PCR; TCRdb stores just in-frame clones and leaves some out. The table has 100,000 to 150,000 clones, roughly 91% seen once; the top ten hold 5% to 6.5%. Sequenced material: blood, taken from a patient whose treatment included radiotherapy and nephrectomy. The receptors come from a woman aged 65 to 85 with renal cell carcinoma. Both conserved end residues are part of each CDR3. The D gene is left open where the match is weak. Not every row has a clone size; where given, it reads once, few, many or a size class.

clone size: NA
V gene: TRBV9
D gene: NA
J gene: TRBJ1-1
CDR3 protein: CASSVTGGNTEAFF
CDR3 DNA: TGTGCCAGCAGCGTAACGGGGGGTAACACTGAAGCTTTCTTT

clone size: NA
V gene: TRBV18
D gene: NA
J gene: TRBJ1-1
CDR3 protein: CASSPQGLDTEAFF
CDR3 DNA: TGTGCCAGCTCACCCCAGGGTCTGGACACTGAAGCTTTCTTT

clone size: NA
V gene: TRBV13
D gene: TRBD2
J gene: TRBJ2-7
CDR3 protein: CASSLYETSDSYEQYF
CDR3 DNA: TGTGCCAGCAGCTTATACGAGACTAGCGATTCCTACGAGCAGTACTTC

clone size: NA
V gene: TRBV15
D gene: NA
J gene: TRBJ1-1
CDR3 protein: CATSQDRVLTEAFF
CDR3 DNA: TGTGCCACCAGCCAAGACCGGGTCCTCACTGAAGCTTTCTTT

clone size: once
V gene: TRBV5-1
D gene: NA
J gene: TRBJ1-6
CDR3 protein: CASSLARNSPLHF
CDR3 DNA: TGCGCCAGCAGCTTGGCTAGGAATTCACCCCTCCACTTT

clone size: NA
V gene: TRBV28
D gene: TRBD1
J gene: TRBJ2-5
CDR3 protein: CASGTGAKTQYF
CDR3 DNA: TGTGCCAGCGGGACAGGGGCGAAGACCCAGTACTTC

clone size: NA
V gene: TRBV2
D gene: NA
J gene: TRBJ1-1
CDR3 protein: CASSEEVVAFF
CDR3 DNA: TGTGCCAGCAGTGAAGAGGTCGTAGCTTTCTTT

clone size: NA
V gene: TRBV30
D gene: NA
J gene: TRBJ1-2
CDR3 protein: CAWSVRSARNYGYTF
CDR3 DNA: TGTGCCTGGAGTGTACGATCGGCCAGAAACTATGGCTACACCTTC

clone size: NA
V gene: TRBV5-4
D gene: NA
J gene: TRBJ2-7
CDR3 protein: CASSLPDSAGQYF
CDR3 DNA: TGTGCCAGCAGCTTGCCTGACAGCGCCGGGCAGTACTTC

clone size: NA
V gene: TRBV7-7
D gene: NA
J gene: TRBJ2-2
CDR3 protein: CASSLVSWEGELFF
CDR3 DNA: TGTGCTAGCAGCTTAGTCTCCTGGGAGGGGGAGCTGTTTTTT

clone size: NA
V gene: TRBV5-1
D gene: NA
J gene: TRBJ1-1
CDR3 protein: CASSLQGMNTEAFF
CDR3 DNA: TGCGCCAGCAGCTTGCAGGGGATGAACACTGAAGCTTTCTTT

clone size: few
V gene: TRBV30
D gene: NA
J gene: TRBJ1-5
CDR3 protein: CAWSVVGNSAQHF
CDR3 DNA: TGTGCCTGGAGTGTGGTGGGGAATTCGGCCCAGCATTTT

clone size: NA
V gene: TRBV4-3
D gene: TRBD1
J gene: TRBJ2-1
CDR3 protein: CASSHDRGGEQFF
CDR3 DNA: TGCGCCAGCAGCCATGACAGGGGCGGTGAGCAGTTCTTC

clone size: NA
V gene: TRBV28
D gene: NA
J gene: TRBJ1-5
CDR3 protein: CASSLGRNQPQHF
CDR3 DNA: TGTGCCAGCAGTTTAGGCAGAAATCAGCCCCAGCATTTT

clone size: NA
V gene: TRBV6-5
D gene: TRBD1
J gene: TRBJ1-2
CDR3 protein: CASMLGQGFRYGYTF
CDR3 DNA: TGTGCCAGCATGTTGGGACAGGGGTTTCGCTATGGCTACACCTTC

clone size: NA
V gene: TRBV6-5
D gene: NA
J gene: TRBJ2-2
CDR3 protein: CASSSGAGELFF
CDR3 DNA: TGTGCCAGCAGTTCGGGGGCCGGGGAGCTGTTTTTT

clone size: NA
V gene: TRBV6-5
D gene: NA
J gene: TRBJ1-2
CDR3 protein: CASKGQFWVLF
CDR3 DNA: TGTGCCAGCAAGGGGCAGTTTTGGGTCCTCTTC

clone size: NA
V gene: TRBV6-1
D gene: NA
J gene: TRBJ2-1
CDR3 protein: CASKKGEQFF
CDR3 DNA: TGTGCCAGCAAGAAGGGGGAGCAGTTCTTC

clone size: NA
V gene: TRBV5-1
D gene: TRBD1
J gene: TRBJ1-3
CDR3 protein: CASSLRTGATPGNTIYF
CDR3 DNA: TGCGCCAGCAGCCTAAGGACAGGGGCTACTCCTGGAAACACCATATATTTT

clone size: NA
V gene: TRBV2
D gene: NA
J gene: TRBJ1-2
CDR3 protein: CASRSTGYGYTF
CDR3 DNA: TGTGCCAGCAGGTCTACAGGCTATGGCTACACCTTC

clone size: NA
V gene: TRBV29-1
D gene: NA
J gene: TRBJ1-1
CDR3 protein: CSVGFGLNTEAFF
CDR3 DNA: TGCAGCGTCGGATTTGGTTTGAACACTGAAGCTTTCTTT

clone size: NA
V gene: TRBV2
D gene: NA
J gene: TRBJ1-1
CDR3 protein: CASLRRDTEAFF
CDR3 DNA: TGTGCCAGCCTCCGTAGGGACACTGAAGCTTTCTTT

clone size: NA
V gene: TRBV5-4
D gene: TRBD1
J gene: TRBJ2-7
CDR3 protein: CASSQRGPSYEQYF
CDR3 DNA: TGTGCCAGCAGCCAGAGGGGGCCCTCCTACGAGCAGTACTTC

clone size: NA
V gene: TRBV25-1
D gene: NA
J gene: TRBJ2-1
CDR3 protein: CASSVTHKRDNEQFF
CDR3 DNA: TGTGCCAGCAGTGTTACCCACAAAAGGGACAATGAGCAGTTCTTC